Presented here are 9 T cell receptor beta chains from one specimen sequenced in a study of blood T cells in healthy people across ages. Then a second PCR, running roughly 6 to 12 cycles, was carried out with a sample-barcoded 5' primer and a J-beta primer mix. TCRdb re-analysed the 5' RACE reads in MiXCR, keeping a single row per CDR3 protein. Altogether some 1.7 million distinct CDR3 sequences are present, roughly 27% being singletons, with the ten largest covering about 8%. Sequenced sample: blood. These receptors were collected from a woman under 40 in good health.

The chain uses TRBV12-3 or TRBV12-4 and TRBJ1-2; no clear D gene. The CDR3 is made up of 14 amino acids. Trimming cost V 5 bases and J 4 bases, with 14 bases left between them. Here the CDR3 DNA reads TGTGCCAGCAGTGCCCTTCCCAGCTTCTATGGCTACACCTTC. Translation gives CASSALPSFYGYTF.

Points on this clonotype: One end of the junction fails to match germline, which may point to a read error. The chain joins TRBV20-1 to TRBJ1-2; 9 nucleotides agree with TRBD1. CDR3 length equals 13 residues. Germline-derived CDR1 and CDR2 are DFQATT and SNEGSKA (reference sequence). CDR3 amino acids: CSARLGQGAGYTF. As DNA, the CDR3 is TGCAGCGCTAGATTGGGACAGGGAGCAGGCTACACCTTC.

This clonotype has more than one count but fewer than ten. The genes are TRBV10-3 and TRBJ2-7; possible D gene TRBD1, 6 bases. Trimming removed 7 bases at V and 5 bases at J, with 15 bases between. The germline V gene has CDR1 ENHRY and CDR2 SYGVKD. This CDR3 spans 13 amino acids. Written as DNA, the CDR3 is TGTGCCATCAACAACAGGGAAATCGACGAGCAGTACTTC. Translation gives CAINNREIDEQYF.

This clonotype was counted between two and nine times. The chain employs TRBV5-6 and TRBJ1-4, with D unresolved. The CDR3 spans 13 residues. V gave up 7 bases and J gave up 3 bases, with 10 bases separating them. Per the germline V gene, CDR1 is SGHDT and CDR2 is YYEEEE. CDR3: CASREYANEKLFF. Written as DNA, the CDR3 is TGTGCCAGCCGGGAGTATGCTAATGAAAAACTGTTTTTT.

This clonotype was seen only a few times. A much more abundant neighbour one base away suggests this may be a read error. This chain joins TRBV7-2 and TRBJ2-1; TRBD2 matches 8 bases. This CDR3 has 15 amino acids. CDR1 SGHTA and CDR2 FQGNSA come from the germline V gene. CDR3 in DNA: TGTGTCAGCAGCCCCCTGAGCGGGGGAAGCAATGAGCAGTTCTTC. Translation gives CVSSPLSGGSNEQFF.

This clonotype was seen a single time. A much bigger clone sits one base away, suggesting this may be a read error. V usage is TRBV7-2 and J usage is TRBJ2-4; TRBD2 aligns across 10 bases. J lost 13 bases, V lost 1 base, and 13 bases had no gene match. The length of the CDR3 is 16 residues. Germline-derived CDR1 and CDR2 are SGHTA and FQGNSA. The CDR3 region is CASSLDIAGGYNEQYF. In DNA, the CDR3 is TGTGCCAGCAGCTTAGATATAGCGGGAGGTTACAATGAGCAGTACTTC.

This clonotype was recorded a few times. V and J are TRBV20-1 and TRBJ1-4; no clear D. The germline V gene has CDR1 DFQATT and CDR2 SNEGSKA (reference sequence). This CDR3 contains 14 residues. V was cut by 6 bases and J by 5 bases, with 16 bases left in between. CDR3 bases: TGCAGTGCAATGGACCCAAATGCAAATGAAAAACTGTTTTTT. This gives the protein CSAMDPNANEKLFF.

The CDR3 loop is CASSQHRGQLNTGELFF. The CDR3 coding sequence is TGCGCCAGCAGCCAGCACAGGGGCCAACTGAACACCGGGGAGCTGTTTTTT. The V and J genes are TRBV4-1 and TRBJ2-2, with 7 bases fitting TRBD1. V shed 3 bases and J 1 base; nucleotides not matched to a gene: 8. Germline CDR1 and CDR2: MGHRA and YSYEKL. This CDR3 has 17 residues.

V and J are TRBV2 and TRBJ2-5; no firm D call. Germline values: CDR1 SNHLY, CDR2 FYNNEI. V gave up 3 bases and J gave up 5 bases, with 7 bases separating them. The CDR3 extends over 12 amino acids. The CDR3 spells CASSDSFETQYF. Here the CDR3 DNA reads TGTGCCAGCAGTGACAGCTTCGAGACCCAGTACTTC. Together with reference TRBV2 and TRBJ2-5, the CDR3 gives the full variable domain: EPEVTQTPSHQVTQMGQEVILRCVPISNHLYFYWYRQILGQKVEFLVSFYNNEISEKSEIFDDQFSVERPDGSNFTLKIRSTKLEDSAMYFCASSDSFETQYFGPGTRLLVL.